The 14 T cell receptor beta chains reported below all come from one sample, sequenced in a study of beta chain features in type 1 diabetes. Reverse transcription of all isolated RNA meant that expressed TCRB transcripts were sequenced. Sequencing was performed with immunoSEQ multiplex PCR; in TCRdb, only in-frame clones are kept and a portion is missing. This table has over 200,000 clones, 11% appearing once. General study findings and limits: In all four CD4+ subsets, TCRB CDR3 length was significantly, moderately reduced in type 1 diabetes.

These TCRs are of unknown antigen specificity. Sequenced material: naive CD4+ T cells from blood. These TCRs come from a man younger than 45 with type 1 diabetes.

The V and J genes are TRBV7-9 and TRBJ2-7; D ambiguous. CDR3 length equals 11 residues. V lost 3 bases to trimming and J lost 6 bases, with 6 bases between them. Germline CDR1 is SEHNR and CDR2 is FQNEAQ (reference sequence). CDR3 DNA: TGTGCCAGCAGCTTTGAGGTCGAGCAGTACTTC. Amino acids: CASSFEVEQYF.

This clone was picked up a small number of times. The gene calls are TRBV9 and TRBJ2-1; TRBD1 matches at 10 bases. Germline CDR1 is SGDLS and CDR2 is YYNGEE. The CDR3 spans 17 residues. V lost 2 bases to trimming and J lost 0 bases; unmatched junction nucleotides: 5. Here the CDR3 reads CASSVGTGAYSYNEQFF. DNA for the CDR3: TGTGCCAGCAGCGTGGGGACAGGGGCTTACTCCTACAATGAGCAGTTCTTC.

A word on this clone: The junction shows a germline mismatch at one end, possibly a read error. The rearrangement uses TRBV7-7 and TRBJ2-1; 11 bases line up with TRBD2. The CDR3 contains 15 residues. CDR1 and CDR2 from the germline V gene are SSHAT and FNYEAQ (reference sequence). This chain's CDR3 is CASSPGLAVYNEQFF. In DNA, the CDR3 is TGTGCTAGCAGCCCGGGACTAGCGGTATACAATGAGCAGTTCTTC. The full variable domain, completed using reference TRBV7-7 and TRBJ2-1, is GAGVSQSPRYKVTKRGQDVTLRCDPISSHATLYWYQQALGQGPEFLTYFNYEAQPDKSGLPSDRFSAERPEGSISTLTIQRTEQRDSAMYRCASSPGLAVYNEQFFGPGTRLTVL.

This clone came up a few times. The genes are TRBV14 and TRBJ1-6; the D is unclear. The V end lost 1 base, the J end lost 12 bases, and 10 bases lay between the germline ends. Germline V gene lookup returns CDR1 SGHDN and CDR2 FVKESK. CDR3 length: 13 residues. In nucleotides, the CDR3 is TGTGCCAGCAGCCAAGGGGTTCTAGGACCCCTCCACTTT. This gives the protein CASSQGVLGPLHF.

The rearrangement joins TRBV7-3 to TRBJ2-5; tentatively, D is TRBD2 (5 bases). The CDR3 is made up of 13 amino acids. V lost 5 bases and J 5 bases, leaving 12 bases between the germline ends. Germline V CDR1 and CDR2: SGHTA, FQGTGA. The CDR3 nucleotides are TGTGCCAGCAGCCCGAGCGGCGGCGAGACCCAGTACTTC. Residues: CASSPSGGETQYF.

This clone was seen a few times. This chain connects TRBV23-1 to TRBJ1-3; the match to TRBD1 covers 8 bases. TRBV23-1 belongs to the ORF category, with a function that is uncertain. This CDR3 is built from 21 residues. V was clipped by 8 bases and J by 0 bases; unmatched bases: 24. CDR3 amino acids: CASRLHEGRGLVPNSGNTIYF. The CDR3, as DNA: TGCGCCAGCCGCCTTCATGAGGGCAGGGGGCTTGTCCCGAACTCTGGAAACACCATATATTTT.

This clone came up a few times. The CDR3 is CASSVWDRALLNTGELFF. Written as DNA, the CDR3 is TGCGCCAGCAGCGTATGGGACAGGGCTCTCCTCAACACCGGGGAGCTGTTTTTT. V is TRBV5-1 and J is TRBJ2-2; TRBD1 matches 9 bases. Trimming removed 4 bases from V and 2 bases from J; junction bases left unmatched: 12. The CDR3 consists of 18 residues. From germline, CDR1 is SGHRS and CDR2 YFSETQ.

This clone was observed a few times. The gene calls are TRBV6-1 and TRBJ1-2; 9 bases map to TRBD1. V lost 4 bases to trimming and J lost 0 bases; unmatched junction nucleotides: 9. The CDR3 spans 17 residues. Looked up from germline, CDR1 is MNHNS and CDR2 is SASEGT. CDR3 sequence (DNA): TGTGCCAGCAGTGCATTCCGGGACAGGGTGACTAACTATGGCTACACCTTC. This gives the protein CASSAFRDRVTNYGYTF.

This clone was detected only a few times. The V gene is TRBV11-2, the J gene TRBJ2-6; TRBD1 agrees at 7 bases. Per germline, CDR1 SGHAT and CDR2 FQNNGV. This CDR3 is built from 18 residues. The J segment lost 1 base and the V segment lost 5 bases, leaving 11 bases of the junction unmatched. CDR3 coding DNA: TGTGCCAGCAGCGGTATGGGAAGGGGGCGTTCTGGGGCCAACGTCCTGACTTTC. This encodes CASSGMGRGRSGANVLTF.

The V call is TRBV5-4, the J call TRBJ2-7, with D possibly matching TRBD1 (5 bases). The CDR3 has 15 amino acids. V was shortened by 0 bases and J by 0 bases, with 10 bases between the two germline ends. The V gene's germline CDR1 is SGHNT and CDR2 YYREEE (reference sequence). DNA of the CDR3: TGTGCCAGCAGCTTGGCAGGGCACAGCTCCTACGAGCAGTACTTC. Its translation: CASSLAGHSSYEQYF.

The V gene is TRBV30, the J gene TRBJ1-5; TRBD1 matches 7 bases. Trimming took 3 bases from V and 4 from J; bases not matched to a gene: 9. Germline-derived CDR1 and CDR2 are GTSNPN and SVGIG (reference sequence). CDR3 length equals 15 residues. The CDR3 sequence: CAWSGKTGWNQPQHF. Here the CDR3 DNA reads TGTGCCTGGAGCGGAAAGACAGGGTGGAATCAGCCCCAGCATTTT.

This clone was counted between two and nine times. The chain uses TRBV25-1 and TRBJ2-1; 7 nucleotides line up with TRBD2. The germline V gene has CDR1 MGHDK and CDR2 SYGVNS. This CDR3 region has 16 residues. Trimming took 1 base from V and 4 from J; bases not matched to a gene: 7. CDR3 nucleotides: TGTGCCAGCAGTGAATTCGCGCGGGGGAGTTACAATGAGCAGTTCTTC. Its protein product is CASSEFARGSYNEQFF.

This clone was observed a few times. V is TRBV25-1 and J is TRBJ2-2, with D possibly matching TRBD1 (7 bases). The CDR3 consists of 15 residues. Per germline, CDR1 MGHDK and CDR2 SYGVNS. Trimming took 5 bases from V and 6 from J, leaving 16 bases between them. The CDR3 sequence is CASSRSGGYAGELFF. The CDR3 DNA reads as TGTGCCAGCAGTCGGTCAGGGGGGTATGCCGGGGAGCTGTTTTTT.

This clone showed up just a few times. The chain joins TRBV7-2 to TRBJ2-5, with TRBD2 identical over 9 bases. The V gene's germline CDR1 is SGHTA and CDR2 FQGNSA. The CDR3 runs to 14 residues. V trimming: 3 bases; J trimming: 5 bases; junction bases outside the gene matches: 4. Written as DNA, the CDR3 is TGTGCCAGCAGCTTCCAGCGGGGGGAGGAGACCCAGTACTTC. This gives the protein CASSFQRGEETQYF.